These T cell receptor beta chains were read from a single sample in a study of T cells after yellow fever vaccination. TCRdb re-analysed the 5' RACE reads in MiXCR, keeping a single row per CDR3 protein. Found here are 400,000 or so distinct CDR3 sequences, 6% to 8% of them singletons; the top ten hold approximately 16%. This sample comprised PBMCs, obtained 5 days after the yellow fever booster vaccination. These receptors all come from a man aged 25 to 40 who received the YFV17D yellow fever vaccine. CDR3s include the opening cysteine and the closing phenylalanine or tryptophan. A D gene is named only where the DNA matches it firmly. Clone size is given for some rows only: seen once, a few or many times, or a class if the clone is expanded.

d_gene,abundance,v_gene,j_gene,CDR3aa,CDR3nt
NA,many,TRBV7-2,TRBJ2-3,CASRSSTDTQYF,TGTGCCAGCAGGTCTAGCACAGATACGCAGTATTTT
NA,few,TRBV2,TRBJ2-2,CASSITDTGELFF,TGTGCCAGCAGCATTACAGACACCGGGGAGCTGTTTTTT
TRBD2,few,TRBV5-1,TRBJ2-1,CASSPEGGSPAYNEQFF,TGCGCCAGCAGCCCCGAGGGCGGGAGCCCTGCCTACAATGAGCAGTTCTTC
NA,NA,TRBV9,TRBJ2-5,CASSALATQETQYF,TGTGCCAGCAGCGCTTTAGCGACCCAAGAGACCCAGTACTTC
TRBD1,many,TRBV29-1,TRBJ2-7,CSVLGQSYEQYF,TGCAGCGTGTTGGGACAGAGCTACGAGCAGTACTTC
NA,few,TRBV28,TRBJ2-1,CASRGGTYNNEQFF,TGTGCCAGCAGGGGCGGGACATATAACAATGAGCAGTTCTTC
NA,many,TRBV18,TRBJ2-7,CASSPPGDYEQYF,TGTGCCAGCTCACCACCGGGCGACTACGAGCAGTACTTC
NA,many,TRBV6-7,TRBJ2-6,CASSYSKTSKLSGANVLTF,TGTGCCAGCAGTTACTCGAAGACTTCCAAGCTCTCTGGGGCCAACGTCCTGACTTTC
TRBD1,many,TRBV6-5,TRBJ1-4,CASSSGQIATNEKLFF,TGTGCCAGCAGTTCGGGACAGATTGCAACTAATGAAAAACTGTTTTTT
NA,many,TRBV15,TRBJ1-5,CATSRDPPQAYSNQPQHF,TGTGCCACCAGCAGAGATCCTCCACAGGCTTATAGCAATCAGCCCCAGCATTTT
TRBD2,few,TRBV7-2,TRBJ2-7,CASSLVGASGQSEQYF,TGTGCCAGCAGCTTAGTTGGGGCTAGCGGCCAGTCAGAGCAGTACTTC
NA,NA,TRBV4-2,TRBJ2-3,CASSQRQPTDTQYF,TGTGCCAGCAGCCAAAGACAGCCGACAGATACGCAGTATTTT
NA,NA,TRBV10-3,TRBJ2-3,CAIGGSGPTGDTQYF,TGTGCCATCGGGGGTAGCGGCCCTACGGGAGATACGCAGTATTTT
NA,few,TRBV7-2,TRBJ2-1,CASSPSSLHNEQFF,TGTGCCAGCAGCCCCTCCAGCCTTCACAATGAGCAGTTCTTC
TRBD1,NA,TRBV20-1,TRBJ1-6,CSARGQTRSPLHF,TGCAGTGCTAGGGGACAGACAAGGTCACCCCTCCACTTT
TRBD1,few,TRBV6-1,TRBJ1-1,CASPPGQGAGRNTEAFF,TGTGCCAGCCCTCCCGGACAGGGCGCTGGGAGAAACACTGAAGCTTTCTTT
TRBD1,many,TRBV20-1,TRBJ1-1,CSARDSTGAEAFF,TGCAGTGCTAGAGATAGTACAGGGGCTGAAGCTTTCTTT
TRBD2,many,TRBV5-1,TRBJ2-1,CASSLVGSGREMDNEQFF,TGCGCCAGCAGCTTGGTCGGTAGCGGGAGAGAGATGGACAATGAGCAGTTCTTC
TRBD2,NA,TRBV30,TRBJ2-1,CAWSWLAGGNEQLF,TGTGCCTGGAGTTGGCTAGCGGGAGGCAATGAGCAGCTCTTC
TRBD2,few,TRBV20-1,TRBJ2-7,CSATRGSGRSNEQYF,TGCAGTGCTACCCGCGGGAGCGGGAGGTCCAACGAGCAGTACTTC
NA,NA,TRBV3-1,TRBJ2-5,CASKWDQETQYF,TGTGCCAGCAAGTGGGATCAAGAGACCCAGTACTTC
NA,many,TRBV2,TRBJ2-7,CASILAREYEQYF,NA
NA,NA,TRBV13,TRBJ2-5,CASRKLFKETQYF,TGTGCCAGCAGAAAGCTATTTAAAGAGACCCAGTACTTC
NA,NA,TRBV18,TRBJ2-5,CASSLQTGRDGETQYF,TGTGCCAGCTCTCTGCAGACAGGCCGGGATGGGGAGACCCAGTACTTC
NA,many,TRBV6-5,TRBJ2-7,CASSRLQAYEQYF,TGTGCCAGCAGTCGTCTACAGGCGTACGAGCAGTACTTC
NA,NA,TRBV6-5,TRBJ2-1,CASSYRRTRRENEQFF,TGTGCCAGCAGTTACCGGCGGACCCGGAGGGAGAATGAGCAGTTCTTC
NA,few,TRBV4-2,TRBJ2-3,CASSQERVSTDTQYF,TGTGCCAGCAGCCAAGAGAGGGTTAGCACAGATACGCAGTATTTT
NA,few,TRBV5-1,TRBJ2-5,CASSLNRGLETQYF,TGCGCCAGCAGCTTAAACCGGGGGTTGGAGACCCAGTACTTC
NA,many,TRBV7-2,TRBJ2-5,CASSLWRDQETQYF,TGTGCCAGCAGCTTATGGCGGGATCAAGAGACCCAGTACTTC
NA,few,TRBV20-1,TRBJ2-7,CSARDLGPGGEQYF,TGCAGTGCTAGAGATCTTGGGCCAGGGGGGGAGCAGTACTTC
TRBD2,many,TRBV6-1,TRBJ2-1,CASSRLREANNEQFF,TGTGCCAGCAGCAGACTGCGGGAGGCTAACAATGAGCAGTTCTTC
NA,few,TRBV5-5,TRBJ1-4,CASSYPKIGGRRGSHEKLFF,TGTGCCAGCAGCTACCCAAAAATTGGCGGGCGCCGAGGGAGCCATGAAAAACTGTTTTTT
NA,NA,TRBV20-1,TRBJ2-1,CSGGREVVNEQFF,TGCAGTGGGGGGAGAGAGGTAGTGAATGAGCAGTTCTTC
NA,NA,TRBV4-3,TRBJ1-4,CASSQGPGQRNEKLFF,TGCGCCAGCAGCCAGGGACCGGGACAAAGAAATGAAAAACTGTTTTTT
NA,many,TRBV28,TRBJ2-3,CASSSITDTQYF,TGTGCCAGCAGTTCCATAACAGATACGCAGTATTTT
TRBD2,few,TRBV5-1,TRBJ2-1,CASSPGLFQREGDEQFF,TGCGCCAGCAGCCCTGGCCTATTCCAGCGGGAGGGAGATGAGCAGTTCTTC